The T cell receptor beta chain under discussion was sequenced for a study of liver allograft versus peripheral blood T cells. The overall study: Transplanted-liver T cell receptor repertoires were compared with recipients' peripheral blood repertoires.

The germline V gene encodes CDR1 LGHNT and CDR2 FRNRAP. V shed 3 bases and J shed 8 bases, with 22 bases lying between them. CDR3 size: 16 residues. TCRdb re-derived calls from the reads in MiXCR, one entry per CDR3 protein. Of about 14,000 distinct CDR3 sequences listed, approximately 22% are singletons. This sequence joins TRBV12-5 and TRBJ1-2; D possibly corresponds to TRBD1 (5 bases). The TCR comes from a human patient who had a liver transplant. Some T cells may be transferred from the graft donor. The chain's CDR3 is CASGLSGPPGPGGYTF. The CDR3 DNA reads TGTGCTAGTGGTTTAAGTGGGCCCCCGGGACCCGGCGGCTACACCTTC.